This TCR beta chain derives from a study of patients and donors after allogeneic stem cell transplantation. TCRdb itself ran the RT-PCR reads through MiXCR, one entry per CDR3 protein. This sample has 150,000 to 200,000 distinct CDR3 sequences, with roughly 30% found just once. J lost 6 bases, V lost 7 bases, and 2 bases had no gene match. Germline values: CDR1 MNHEY, CDR2 SVGAGI. This CDR3 has 13 amino acids. The J gene is TRBJ1-4, the V gene TRBV6-5; 10 nucleotides line up with TRBD1. The sequenced sample was blood, either unsorted or a sorted T cell fraction (not recorded which). The receptor's source is a human donor who was either an allogeneic HSCT recipient or a stem cell or donor lymphocyte infusion donor (not recorded which). It is not recorded whose cells these are; they may come from a transplant donor. The CDR3 DNA reads TGTGCCAGCAAGGACAGGGGGGATGAAAAACTGTTTTTT. Residues: CASKDRGDEKLFF.